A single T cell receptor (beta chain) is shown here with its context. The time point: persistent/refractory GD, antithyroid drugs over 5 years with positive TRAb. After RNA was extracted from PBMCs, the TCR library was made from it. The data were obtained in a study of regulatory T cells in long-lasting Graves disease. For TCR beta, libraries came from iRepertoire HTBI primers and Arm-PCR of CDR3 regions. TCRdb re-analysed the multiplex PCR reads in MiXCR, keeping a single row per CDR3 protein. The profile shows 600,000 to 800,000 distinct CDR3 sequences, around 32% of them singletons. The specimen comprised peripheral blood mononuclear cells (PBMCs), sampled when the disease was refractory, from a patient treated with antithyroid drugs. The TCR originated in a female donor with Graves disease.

CDR3 DNA sequence: TGCAGCGTTGCGCGGACGGGCTATGGCTACACCTTC. Translating it yields CSVARTGYGYTF. The chain uses TRBV29-1 and TRBJ1-2; unclear D gene. The germline V and J ends were trimmed by 4 bases and 4 bases, with 10 bases remaining between them. The CDR3 has 12 residues. Germline lookup yields CDR1 SQVTM and CDR2 ANQGSEA.